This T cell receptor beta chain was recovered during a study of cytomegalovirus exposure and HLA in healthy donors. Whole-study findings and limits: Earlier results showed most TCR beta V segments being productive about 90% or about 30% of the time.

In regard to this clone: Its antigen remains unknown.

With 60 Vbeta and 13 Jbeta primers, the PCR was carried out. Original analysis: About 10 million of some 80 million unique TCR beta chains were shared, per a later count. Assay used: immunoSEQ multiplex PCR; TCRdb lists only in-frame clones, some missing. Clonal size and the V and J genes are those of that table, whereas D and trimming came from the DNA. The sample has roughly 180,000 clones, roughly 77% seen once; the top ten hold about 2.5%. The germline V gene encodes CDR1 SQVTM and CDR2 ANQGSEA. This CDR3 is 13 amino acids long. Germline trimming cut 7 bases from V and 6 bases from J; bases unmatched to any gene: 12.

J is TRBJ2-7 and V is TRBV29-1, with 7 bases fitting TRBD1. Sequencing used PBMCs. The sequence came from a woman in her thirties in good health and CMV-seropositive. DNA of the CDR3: TGCAGCGCCTCGGACAGGATCAGCGGCGAGCAGTACTTC. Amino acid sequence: CSASDRISGEQYF.